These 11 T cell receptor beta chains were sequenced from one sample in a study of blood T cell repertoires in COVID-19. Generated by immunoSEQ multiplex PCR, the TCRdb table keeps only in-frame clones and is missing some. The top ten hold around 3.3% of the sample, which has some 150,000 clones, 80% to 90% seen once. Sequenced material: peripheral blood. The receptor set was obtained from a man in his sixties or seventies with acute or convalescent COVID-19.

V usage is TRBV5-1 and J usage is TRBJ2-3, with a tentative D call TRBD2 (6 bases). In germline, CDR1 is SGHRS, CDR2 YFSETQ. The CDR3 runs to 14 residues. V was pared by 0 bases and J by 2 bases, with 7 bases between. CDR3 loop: CASSLEGLTDTQYF. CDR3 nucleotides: TGCGCCAGCAGCTTGGAGGGACTCACAGATACGCAGTATTTT.

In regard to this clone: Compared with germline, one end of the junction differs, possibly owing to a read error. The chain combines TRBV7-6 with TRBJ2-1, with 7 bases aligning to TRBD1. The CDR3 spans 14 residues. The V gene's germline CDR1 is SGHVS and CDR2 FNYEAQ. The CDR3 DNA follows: TGTGCCAGCAGATTAGGACAGGCTTACAATGAGCAGTTCTTC. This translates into CASRLGQAYNEQFF.

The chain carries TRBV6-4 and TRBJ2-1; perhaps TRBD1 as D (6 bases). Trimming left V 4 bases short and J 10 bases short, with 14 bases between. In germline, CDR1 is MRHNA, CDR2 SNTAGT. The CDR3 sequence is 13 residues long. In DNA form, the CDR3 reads TGTGCCAGCAGTGGGGGACATGGGGGAGAGCAGTTCTTC. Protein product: CASSGGHGGEQFF.

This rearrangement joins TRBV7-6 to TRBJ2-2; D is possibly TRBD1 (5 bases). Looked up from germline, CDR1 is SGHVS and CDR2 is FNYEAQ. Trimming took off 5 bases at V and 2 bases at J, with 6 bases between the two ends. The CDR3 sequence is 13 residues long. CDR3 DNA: TGTGCCAGCAGCCAGGGAAACACCGGGGAGCTGTTTTTT. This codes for CASSQGNTGELFF.

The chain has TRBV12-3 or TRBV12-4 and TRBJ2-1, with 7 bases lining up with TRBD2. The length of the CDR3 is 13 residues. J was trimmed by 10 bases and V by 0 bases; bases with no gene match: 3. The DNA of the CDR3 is TGTGCCAGCAGTTTAGCGGGGGGGTACGAGCAGTTCTTC. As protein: CASSLAGGYEQFF.

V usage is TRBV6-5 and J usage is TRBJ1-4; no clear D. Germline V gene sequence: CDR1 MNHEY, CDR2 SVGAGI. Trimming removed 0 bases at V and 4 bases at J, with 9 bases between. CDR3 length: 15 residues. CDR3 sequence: CASSYSMGVNEKLFF. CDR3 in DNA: TGTGCCAGCAGTTACTCGATGGGAGTTAATGAAAAACTGTTTTTT.

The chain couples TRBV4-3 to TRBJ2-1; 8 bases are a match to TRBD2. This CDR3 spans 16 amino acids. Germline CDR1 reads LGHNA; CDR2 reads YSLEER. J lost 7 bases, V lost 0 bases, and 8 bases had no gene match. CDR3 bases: TGCGCCAGCAGCCAAGATGGGGTGACTAGCGATAATGAGCAGTTCTTC. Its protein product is CASSQDGVTSDNEQFF.

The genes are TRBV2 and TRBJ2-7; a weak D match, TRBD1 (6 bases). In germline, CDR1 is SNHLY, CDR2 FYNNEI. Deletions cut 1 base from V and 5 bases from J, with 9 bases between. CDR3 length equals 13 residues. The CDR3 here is CASSEDRAHEQYF. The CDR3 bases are TGTGCCAGCAGTGAAGACAGGGCCCACGAGCAGTACTTC.

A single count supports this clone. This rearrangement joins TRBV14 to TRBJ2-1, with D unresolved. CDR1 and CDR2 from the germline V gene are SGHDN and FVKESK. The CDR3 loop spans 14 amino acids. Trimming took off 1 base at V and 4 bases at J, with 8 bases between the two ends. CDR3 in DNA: TGTGCCAGCAGCCAAGTGCAGACATACAATGAGCAGTTCTTC. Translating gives CASSQVQTYNEQFF.

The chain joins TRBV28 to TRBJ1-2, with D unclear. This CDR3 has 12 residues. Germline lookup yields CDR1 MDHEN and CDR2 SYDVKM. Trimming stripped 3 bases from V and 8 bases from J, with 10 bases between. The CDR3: CASSFSREGYTF. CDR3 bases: TGTGCCAGCAGTTTTAGTAGAGAGGGCTACACCTTC.

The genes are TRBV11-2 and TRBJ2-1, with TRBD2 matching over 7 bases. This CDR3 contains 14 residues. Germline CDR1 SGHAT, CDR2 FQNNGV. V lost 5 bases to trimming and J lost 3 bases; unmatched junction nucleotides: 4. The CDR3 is CASSPSGYYNEQFF. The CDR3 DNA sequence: TGTGCCAGCAGCCCTAGCGGATACTACAATGAGCAGTTCTTC.